A single sample is the source of the 4 T cell receptor beta chains below, sequenced in a study of blood T cell repertoires in COVID-19. Assay: immunoSEQ multiplex PCR; the TCRdb copy retains only in-frame clones and omits some. The sample carries about 380,000 clones, roughly 91% recorded once. What was sequenced was PBMCs or T cells enriched from blood (not recorded which). The source is a woman aged 18-30 years who had recovered from COVID-19.

This chain uses TRBV5-1 with TRBJ1-5, with 8 bases that match TRBD1. The V segment lost 2 bases and the J segment 5 bases; nucleotides outside the gene matches: 6. Germline V gene lookup returns CDR1 SGHRS and CDR2 YFSETQ. The CDR3 is made up of 15 amino acids. CDR3 sequence reads: CASSFGQGGDQPQHF. Written as DNA, the CDR3 is TGCGCCAGCAGCTTCGGACAGGGTGGGGATCAGCCCCAGCATTTT. Full variable domain (rest looked up from reference TRBV5-1 and TRBJ1-5): KAGVTQTPRYLIKTRGQQVTLSCSPISGHRSVSWYQQTPGQGLQFLFEYFSETQRNKGNFPGRFSGRQFSNSRSEMNVSTLELGDSALYLCASSFGQGGDQPQHFGDGTRLSIL.

The chain links TRBV4-2 to TRBJ2-3; D may be TRBD2 (5 bases). This CDR3 region has 16 residues. Trimming stripped 4 bases from V and 4 bases from J, with 18 bases between. Germline V gene lookup returns CDR1 LGHNA and CDR2 YNFKEQ. The DNA for the CDR3 is TGTGCCAGCAGCCCTACCGTGACCGCGGGCTCAGATACGCAGTATTTT. Amino acid sequence: CASSPTVTAGSDTQYF.

This clone was detected a few times. The J gene is TRBJ1-2, the V gene TRBV18; 8 nucleotides match TRBD1. With V trimmed by 0 bases and J by 4 bases, 7 bases remained unmatched. The CDR3 extends over 16 amino acids. CDR1 is KGHSH, CDR2 LQKENI, per germline. The CDR3 region has the DNA TGTGCCAGCTCACCACCGGTGCAGGGGGCGGGCTATGGCTACACCTTC. Protein product: CASSPPVQGAGYGYTF.

This chain links TRBV30 with TRBJ2-1; D not certain. V lost 3 bases, J lost 5 bases, and 11 bases lay in between. Looked up from germline, CDR1 is GTSNPN and CDR2 is SVGIG (reference sequence). The CDR3 totals 13 residues. The CDR3 nucleotides are TGTGCCTGGAGGGGTGGCCGGGACAATGAGCAGTTCTTC. Translation gives CAWRGGRDNEQFF.